These 17 T cell receptor beta chains came from one sample sequenced in a study of blood T cell repertoires in COVID-19. Produced via immunoSEQ multiplex PCR; TCRdb's table is partial and in-frame only. The sample lists over 50,000 clones, about 85% occurring once. The sample taken for sequencing was peripheral blood. The origin of the receptors is a human donor in a cohort sampled during active COVID-19.

The V call is TRBV28, the J call TRBJ1-4; TRBD1 aligns across 9 bases. Trimming at V came to 3 bases and at J to 5 bases, leaving 7 bases not matched to a gene. Germline CDR1 reads MDHEN; CDR2 reads SYDVKM. This CDR3 has 16 amino acids. The CDR3 nucleotides are TGTGCCAGCAGTTTGCTCCCGGGACAGGGAAATGAAAAACTGTTTTTT. Amino acids: CASSLLPGQGNEKLFF. Full variable domain (rest looked up from reference TRBV28 and TRBJ1-4): DVKVTQSSRYLVKRTGEKVFLECVQDMDHENMFWYRQDPGLGLRLIYFSYDVKMKEKGDIPEGYSVSREKKERFSLILESASTNQTSMYLCASSLLPGQGNEKLFFGSGTQLSVL.

The genes are TRBV12-3 or TRBV12-4 and TRBJ1-1; TRBD1 might be the D (5 bases). CDR3 length: 12 amino acids. Between the trimmed V and J ends, which lost 7 bases and 4 bases, there was a span of 10 bases. The CDR3 protein is CASTRGGTEAFF. The CDR3 DNA reads as TGTGCCAGCACTAGGGGAGGCACTGAAGCTTTCTTT.

The chain joins TRBV19 to TRBJ2-7; D might be TRBD1 (6 bases). The CDR3 extends over 15 amino acids. V was trimmed by 1 base and J by 4 bases, leaving 14 bases between them. Germline-derived CDR1 and CDR2 are LNHDA and SQIVND (reference sequence). CDR3 nucleotides: TGTGCCAGTAGTATAGGATCAGGGGTTAAATACGAGCAGTACTTC. Protein product: CASSIGSGVKYEQYF.

The chain uses TRBV11-2 and TRBJ1-2; D not resolved. V lost 2 bases to trimming and J lost 2 bases, with 9 bases between them. From germline, CDR1 is SGHAT and CDR2 FQNNGV. The CDR3 sequence is 14 residues long. CDR3 DNA: TGTGCCAGCAGCTTACCTTGGAGAAACTATGGCTACACCTTC. Translating gives CASSLPWRNYGYTF.

The chain employs TRBV5-4 and TRBJ2-7; unclear D gene. The germline V gene has CDR1 SGHNT and CDR2 YYREEE (reference sequence). The CDR3 loop spans 14 amino acids. Trimming stripped 1 base from V and 2 bases from J, with 10 bases between. CDR3 coding DNA: TGTGCCAGCAGCTTGCAGCAGGCCACCTACGAGCAGTACTTC. Amino acids: CASSLQQATYEQYF.

The chain is built from TRBV4-1 and TRBJ2-2, with unresolved D. The CDR3 has 16 residues. Germline V CDR1 and CDR2: MGHRA, YSYEKL. Trimming stripped 0 bases from V and 4 bases from J, with 12 bases between. In DNA, the CDR3 is TGCGCCAGCAGCCAAGATCGTCAGGCAGTCACCGGGGAGCTGTTTTTT. Its translation is CASSQDRQAVTGELFF.

J is TRBJ1-5 and V is TRBV30; the D gene is possibly TRBD1 (6 bases). The V end was cut by 0 bases, the J end by 5 bases, with 14 bases between. The V gene's germline CDR1 is GTSNPN and CDR2 SVGIG (reference sequence). This CDR3 has 15 amino acids. The CDR3 sequence: CAWSVQWGLDQPQHF. CDR3 coding DNA: TGTGCCTGGAGTGTACAGTGGGGGCTCGATCAGCCCCAGCATTTT.

CDR3 region: CASSPDPGTEAFF. The CDR3 DNA follows: TGCGCCAGCAGCCCCGACCCAGGAACTGAAGCTTTCTTT. J is TRBJ1-1 and V is TRBV5-1; D not resolved. The CDR3 contains 13 residues. The V end lost 4 bases, the J end lost 5 bases, and 12 bases lay between the germline ends. Germline lookup yields CDR1 SGHRS and CDR2 YFSETQ.

The V call is TRBV18, the J call TRBJ2-7; 11 positions match TRBD1. V lost 5 bases to trimming and J lost 2 bases; unmatched junction nucleotides: 8. In germline, CDR1 is KGHSH, CDR2 LQKENI. CDR3 size: 16 residues. The CDR3 bases are TGTGCCAGCTCATCTCTCGGACAGGGGGCGACCTACGAGCAGTACTTC. Its translation is CASSSLGQGATYEQYF.

This sequence joins TRBV24-1 and TRBJ1-1, with D maybe TRBD1 (5 bases). Germline CDR1 reads KGHDR; CDR2 reads SFDVKD. The ends were cut back, 2 bases at V and 4 bases at J, with 13 bases in the middle. There are 15 residues in the CDR3. CDR3: CATSDSQGAGTEAFF. The CDR3 bases are TGTGCCACCAGTGATTCTCAGGGAGCGGGCACTGAAGCTTTCTTT.

This chain connects TRBV5-5 to TRBJ1-6; D uncertain. Germline V CDR1 and CDR2: SGHKS, YYEKEE (reference sequence). CDR3 size: 13 residues. Between the trimmed V and J ends, which lost 1 base and 6 bases, there was a span of 5 bases. The DNA for the CDR3 is TGTGCCAGCAGCTTGTCCATTAATTCACCCCTCCACTTT. Its protein is CASSLSINSPLHF.

This chain joins TRBV7-8 and TRBJ2-7; 14 bases align to TRBD2. V trimming: 5 bases; J trimming: 3 bases; junction bases outside the gene matches: 6. The CDR3 is 16 residues long. CDR1 is SGHVS and CDR2 is FQNEAQ in the germline V gene. The CDR3 coding sequence is TGTGCCAGCAGCCGAGGTGGGACTAGCGGGAGCTACGAGCAGTACTTC. Encoded protein: CASSRGGTSGSYEQYF.

This sequence joins TRBV15 and TRBJ2-1, with a weak D call TRBD2 (6 bases). Germline CDR1 is LNHNV and CDR2 is YYDKDF (reference sequence). CDR3 length: 16 residues. V dropped 3 bases and J dropped 7 bases, with 19 bases sitting between them. In nucleotides, the CDR3 is TGTGCCACCAGCAGGGCGCGGGATGGGGGAAAGAATGAGCAGTTCTTC. As protein: CATSRARDGGKNEQFF.

V usage is TRBV11-3 and J usage is TRBJ2-3; 8 positions match TRBD2. The trim removed 3 bases at V and 0 bases at J, leaving 2 bases unmatched. CDR1 is SGHNT, CDR2 YENEEA, per germline. CDR3 size: 15 residues. This CDR3 reads CASSFSGTSTDTQYF. In DNA, the CDR3 is TGTGCCAGCAGCTTTAGCGGGACGAGCACAGATACGCAGTATTTT.

The chain recombines TRBV7-9 with TRBJ2-1; 12 bases agree with TRBD2. In germline, CDR1 is SEHNR, CDR2 FQNEAQ (reference sequence). The CDR3 has 16 amino acids. The junction had 9 bases not matched to a gene; V was cut back by 4 bases and J by 8 bases. CDR3 sequence (DNA): TGTGCCAGCAGCTCCGCGACTAGCGGGAGAACCGATGAGCAGTTCTTC. The encoded protein is CASSSATSGRTDEQFF.

The gene calls are TRBV5-6 and TRBJ1-2; 9 bases map to TRBD1. The length of the CDR3 is 16 residues. The trim removed 4 bases at V and 2 bases at J, leaving 9 bases unmatched. Per germline, CDR1 SGHDT and CDR2 YYEEEE. The CDR3 DNA reads as TGTGCCAGCAGCAATATAGGAGGACAGGGGAACTATGGCTACACCTTC. This gives the protein CASSNIGGQGNYGYTF.

The chain has TRBV28 and TRBJ2-7; 8 positions match TRBD1. The CDR3 has 15 amino acids. Per the germline V gene, CDR1 is MDHEN and CDR2 is SYDVKM. Germline trimming cut 3 bases from V and 6 bases from J; bases unmatched to any gene: 10. The CDR3 DNA sequence: TGTGCCAGCAGTTTTCAGGGGGCATTAAGGGGCGAGCAGTACTTC. It yields the protein CASSFQGALRGEQYF. Filled out from reference TRBV28 and TRBJ2-7, the complete variable domain reads DVKVTQSSRYLVKRTGEKVFLECVQDMDHENMFWYRQDPGLGLRLIYFSYDVKMKEKGDIPEGYSVSREKKERFSLILESASTNQTSMYLCASSFQGALRGEQYFGPGTRLTVT.